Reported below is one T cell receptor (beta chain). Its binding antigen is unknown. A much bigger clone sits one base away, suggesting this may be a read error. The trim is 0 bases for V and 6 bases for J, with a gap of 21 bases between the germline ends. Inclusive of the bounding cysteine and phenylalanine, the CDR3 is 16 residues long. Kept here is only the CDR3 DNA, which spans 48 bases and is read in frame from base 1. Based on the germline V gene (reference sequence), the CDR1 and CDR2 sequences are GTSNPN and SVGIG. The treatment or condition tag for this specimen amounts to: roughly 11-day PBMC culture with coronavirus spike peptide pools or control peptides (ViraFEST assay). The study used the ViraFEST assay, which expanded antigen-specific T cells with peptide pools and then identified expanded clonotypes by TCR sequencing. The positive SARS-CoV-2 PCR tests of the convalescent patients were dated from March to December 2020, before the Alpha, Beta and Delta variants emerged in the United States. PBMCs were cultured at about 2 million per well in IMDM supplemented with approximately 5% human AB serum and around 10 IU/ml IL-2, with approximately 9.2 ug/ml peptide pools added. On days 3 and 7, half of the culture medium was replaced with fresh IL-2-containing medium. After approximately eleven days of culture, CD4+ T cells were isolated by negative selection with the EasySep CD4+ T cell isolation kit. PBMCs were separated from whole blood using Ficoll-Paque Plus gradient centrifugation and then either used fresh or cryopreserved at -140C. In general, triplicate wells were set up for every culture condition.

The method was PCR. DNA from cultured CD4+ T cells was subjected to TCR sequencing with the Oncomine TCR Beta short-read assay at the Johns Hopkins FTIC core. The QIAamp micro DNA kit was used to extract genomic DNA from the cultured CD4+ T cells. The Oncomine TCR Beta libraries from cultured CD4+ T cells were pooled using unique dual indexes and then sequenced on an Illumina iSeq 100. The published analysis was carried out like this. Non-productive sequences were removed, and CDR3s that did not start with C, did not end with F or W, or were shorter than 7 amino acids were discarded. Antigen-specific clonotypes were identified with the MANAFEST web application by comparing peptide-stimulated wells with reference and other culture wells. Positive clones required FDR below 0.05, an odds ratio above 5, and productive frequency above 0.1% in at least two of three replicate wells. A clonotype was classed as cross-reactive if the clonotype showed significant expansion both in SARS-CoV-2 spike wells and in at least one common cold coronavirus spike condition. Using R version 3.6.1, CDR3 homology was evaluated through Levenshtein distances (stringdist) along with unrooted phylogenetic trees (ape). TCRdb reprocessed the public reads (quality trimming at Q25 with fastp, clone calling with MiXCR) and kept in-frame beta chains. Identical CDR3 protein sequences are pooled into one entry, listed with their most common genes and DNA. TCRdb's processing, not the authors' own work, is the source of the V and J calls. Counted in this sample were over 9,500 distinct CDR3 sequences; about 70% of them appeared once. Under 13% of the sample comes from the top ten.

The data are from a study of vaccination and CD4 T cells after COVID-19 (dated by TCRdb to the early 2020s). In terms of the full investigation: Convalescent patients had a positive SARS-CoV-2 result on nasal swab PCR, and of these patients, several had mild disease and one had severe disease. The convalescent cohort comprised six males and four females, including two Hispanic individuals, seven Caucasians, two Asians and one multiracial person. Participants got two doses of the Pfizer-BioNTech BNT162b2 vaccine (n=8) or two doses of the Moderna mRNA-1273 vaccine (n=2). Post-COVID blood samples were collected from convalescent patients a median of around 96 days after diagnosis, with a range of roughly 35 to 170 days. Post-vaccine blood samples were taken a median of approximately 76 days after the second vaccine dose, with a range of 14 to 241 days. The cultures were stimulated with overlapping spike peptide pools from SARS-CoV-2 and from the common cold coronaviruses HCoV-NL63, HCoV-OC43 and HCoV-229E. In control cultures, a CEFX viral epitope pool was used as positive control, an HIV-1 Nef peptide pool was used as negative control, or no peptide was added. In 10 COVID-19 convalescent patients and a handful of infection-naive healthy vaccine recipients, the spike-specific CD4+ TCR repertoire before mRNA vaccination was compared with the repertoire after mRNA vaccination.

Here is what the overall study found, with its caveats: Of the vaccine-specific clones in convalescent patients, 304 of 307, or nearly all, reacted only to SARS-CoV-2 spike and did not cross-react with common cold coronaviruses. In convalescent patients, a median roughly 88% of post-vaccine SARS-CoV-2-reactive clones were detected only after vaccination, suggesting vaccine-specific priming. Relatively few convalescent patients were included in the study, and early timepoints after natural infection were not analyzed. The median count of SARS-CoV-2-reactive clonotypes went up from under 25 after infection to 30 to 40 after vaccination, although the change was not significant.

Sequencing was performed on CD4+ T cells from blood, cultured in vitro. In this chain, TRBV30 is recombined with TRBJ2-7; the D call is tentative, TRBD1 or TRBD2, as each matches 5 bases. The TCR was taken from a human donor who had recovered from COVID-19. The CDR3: CAWSVPYRVGVFEQYF. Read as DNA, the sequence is TGTGCCTGGAGTGTACCCTACCGGGTGGGGGTCTTCGAGCAGTACTTC.